Detailed here is one T cell receptor (beta chain). The sample is drawn from a study of blood T cells in healthy people across ages. No fewer than 6.5 million PBMCs went into each sample. Through a sample-barcoded 5' primer and a J-beta primer mix, a second PCR was run for roughly 6 to 11 cycles. In TCRdb, the 5' RACE reads were re-called with MiXCR into one record per CDR3 protein. The table lists some 1,800,000 distinct CDR3 sequences, about 39% of them singletons. CDR3 length equals 15 residues. CDR1 is MNHEY and CDR2 is SVGAGI in the germline V gene. The V end was cut by 10 bases, the J end by 0 bases, with 18 bases between.

This clonotype was sampled from a human donor in good health. The chain is built from TRBV6-5 and TRBJ1-1; a possible D gene is TRBD1 (5 bases). The specimen was blood. CDR3 bases: TGTGCCATTCGGAGGGACCGAAGCATGAACACTGAAGCTTTCTTT. Its protein is CAIRRDRSMNTEAFF.